This paragraph covers one TCR beta chain sequence. TCRdb reprocessed the RT-PCR reads with MiXCR, giving one entry per CDR3 protein. The repertoire includes fewer than 800,000 distinct CDR3 sequences, over 12% of them detected once, and just over 3.5% sits in the top ten. V lost 5 bases, J lost 3 bases, and 13 bases lay in between. Germline CDR1 reads SGHAT; CDR2 reads FQNNGV. This CDR3 region has 14 residues. Sequenced sample: memory CD4+ T cells from blood. The sequence derives from a female donor in good health, serving as a healthy control. The rearrangement joins TRBV11-2 to TRBJ1-2; D possibly corresponds to TRBD1 (5 bases). The CDR3 protein is CASSVLGADYGYTF. The CDR3 nucleotides read TGTGCCAGCAGCGTCCTCGGGGCTGACTATGGCTACACCTTC.